One sample yielded the 3 T cell receptor beta chains listed below, sequenced in a study of T cell responses to AZD1222 COVID-19 vaccine. Here immunoSEQ multiplex PCR was the method, and the copy in TCRdb shows in-frame clones only, minus some. The sample records about 120,000 clones, approximately 90% being singletons. Sample: peripheral blood, taken on day 0 of AZD1222 vaccination. The receptors originated from an adult in good health.

This clone occurred once. The V gene is TRBV9, the J gene TRBJ2-7; TRBD1 might be the D (6 bases). CDR1 SGDLS and CDR2 YYNGEE come from the germline V gene. V was pared by 3 bases and J by 1 base, with 11 bases between. The CDR3 length is 14 residues. CDR3 DNA sequence: TGTGCCAGCAGCGGTCATGGACAGTCCTACGAGCAGTACTTC. Translating gives CASSGHGQSYEQYF.

The rearrangement joins TRBV10-3 to TRBJ2-1; D perhaps matches TRBD2 (5 bases). Germline-derived CDR1 and CDR2 are ENHRY and SYGVKD. Trimming took 0 bases from V and 3 from J, leaving 9 bases between them. The CDR3 is 15 residues long. CDR3 sequence (DNA): TGTGCCATCAGTGAGTCGGGAGACAACTACAATGAGCAGTTCTTC. Translating it yields CAISESGDNYNEQFF.

The V and J genes are TRBV18 and TRBJ1-5; no reliable D call. The CDR3 totals 15 residues. Trimming cost V 3 bases and J 0 bases, with 9 bases left between them. Looked up from germline, CDR1 is KGHSH and CDR2 is LQKENI. CDR3 nucleotide sequence: TGTGCCAGCTCACCCCGTCGGTATAGCAATCAGCCCCAGCATTTT. This translates into CASSPRRYSNQPQHF.